This T cell receptor beta chain is from a study of blood T cell repertoires in COVID-19. Study information: Donors in the United States, Italy and Spain gave samples during acute or convalescent COVID-19.

CDR3 length: 16 residues. Per the germline V gene, CDR1 is SGHRS and CDR2 is YFSETQ. With 4 bases removed from V and 2 bases from J, the gap between germline ends came to 15 bases. The method was immunoSEQ multiplex PCR; TCRdb's version includes in-frame clones alone and lacks a portion of them. The sample shows about 180,000 clones, about 83% of them seen only once. The chain combines TRBV5-1 with TRBJ2-2; weak D call: TRBD1 (5 bases). Sequencing was done on a sample of PBMCs or T cells enriched from blood (not recorded which). The receptor comes from a woman between 25 and 40 years old who had recovered from COVID-19. The CDR3 spells CASSPAAGQNTGELFF. As DNA, the CDR3 is TGCGCCAGCAGCCCAGCAGCAGGGCAAAACACCGGGGAGCTGTTTTTT.